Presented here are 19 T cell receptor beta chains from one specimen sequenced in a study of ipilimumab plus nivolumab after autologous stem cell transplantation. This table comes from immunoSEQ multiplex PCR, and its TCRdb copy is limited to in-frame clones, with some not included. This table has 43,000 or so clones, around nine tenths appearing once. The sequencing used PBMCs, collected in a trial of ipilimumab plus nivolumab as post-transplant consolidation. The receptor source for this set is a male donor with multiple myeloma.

The CDR3, as DNA: TGTGCCAGCAGCTTATCATGGTGGGGTCAAGAGGATGGCTACACCTTC. This sequence encodes CASSLSWWGQEDGYTF. The chain employs TRBV5-5 and TRBJ1-2; D remains unclear. V lost 2 bases, J lost 6 bases, and 20 bases lay in between. CDR3 length equals 16 residues. Per the germline V gene, CDR1 is SGHKS and CDR2 is YYEKEE (reference sequence). Full variable domain (outside the CDR3, taken from reference TRBV5-5 and TRBJ1-2): DAGVTQSPTHLIKTRGQQVTLRCSPISGHKSVSWYQQVLGQGPQFIFQYYEKEERGRGNFPDRFSARQFPNYSSELNVNALLLGDSALYLCASSLSWWGQEDGYTFGSGTRLTVV.

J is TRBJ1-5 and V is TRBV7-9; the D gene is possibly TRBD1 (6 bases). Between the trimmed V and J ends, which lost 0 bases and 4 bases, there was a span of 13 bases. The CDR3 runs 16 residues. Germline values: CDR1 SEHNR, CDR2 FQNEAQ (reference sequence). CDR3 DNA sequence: TGTGCCAGCAGCTTAGCTTTGGGGGCTTGGAATCAGCCCCAGCATTTT. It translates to CASSLALGAWNQPQHF.

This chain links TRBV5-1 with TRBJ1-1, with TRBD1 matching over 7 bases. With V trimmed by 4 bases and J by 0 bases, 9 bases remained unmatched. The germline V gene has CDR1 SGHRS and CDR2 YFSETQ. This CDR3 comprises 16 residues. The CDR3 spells CASSPRQGDMNTEAFF. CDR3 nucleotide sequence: TGCGCCAGCAGCCCTAGACAGGGTGACATGAACACTGAAGCTTTCTTT.

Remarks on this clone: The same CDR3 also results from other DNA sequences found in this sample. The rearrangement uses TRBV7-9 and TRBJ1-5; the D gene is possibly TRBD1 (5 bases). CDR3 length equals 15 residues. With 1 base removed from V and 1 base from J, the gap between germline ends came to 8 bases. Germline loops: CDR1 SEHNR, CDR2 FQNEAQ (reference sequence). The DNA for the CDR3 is TGTGCCAGCAGCTTAGGGGGGACCAGCAATCAGCCCCAGCATTTT. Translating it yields CASSLGGTSNQPQHF. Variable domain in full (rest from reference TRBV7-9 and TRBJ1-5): DTGVSQNPRHKITKRGQNVTFRCDPISEHNRLYWYRQTLGQGPEFLTYFQNEAQLEKSRLLSDRFSAERPKGSFSTLEIQRTEQGDSAMYLCASSLGGTSNQPQHFGDGTRLSIL.

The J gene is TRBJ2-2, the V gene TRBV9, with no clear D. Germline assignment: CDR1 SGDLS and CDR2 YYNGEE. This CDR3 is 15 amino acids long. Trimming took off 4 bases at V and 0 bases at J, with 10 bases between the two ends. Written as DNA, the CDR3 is TGTGCCAGCAGCCCCCGAAGTTCGAACACCGGGGAGCTGTTTTTT. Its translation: CASSPRSSNTGELFF.

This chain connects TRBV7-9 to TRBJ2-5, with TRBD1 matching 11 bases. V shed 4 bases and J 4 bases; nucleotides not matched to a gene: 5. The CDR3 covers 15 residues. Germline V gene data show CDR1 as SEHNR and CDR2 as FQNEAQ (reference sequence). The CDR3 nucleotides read TGTGCCAGCAGCTCCGGACAGGGGGCGGGAGAGACCCAGTACTTC. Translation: CASSSGQGAGETQYF.

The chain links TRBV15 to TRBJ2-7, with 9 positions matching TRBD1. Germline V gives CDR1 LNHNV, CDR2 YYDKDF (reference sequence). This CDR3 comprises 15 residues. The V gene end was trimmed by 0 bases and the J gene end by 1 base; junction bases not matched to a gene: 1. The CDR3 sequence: CATSREGTGSYEQYF. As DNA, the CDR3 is TGTGCCACCAGCAGAGAAGGGACAGGGTCCTACGAGCAGTACTTC.

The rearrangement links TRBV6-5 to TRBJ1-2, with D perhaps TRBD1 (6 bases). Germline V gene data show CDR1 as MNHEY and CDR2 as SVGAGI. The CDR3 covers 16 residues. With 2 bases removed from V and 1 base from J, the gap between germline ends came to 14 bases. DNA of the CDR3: TGTGCCAGCAGTTACGCAGGGGCTCCTCTTAACTATGGCTACACCTTC. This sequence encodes CASSYAGAPLNYGYTF.

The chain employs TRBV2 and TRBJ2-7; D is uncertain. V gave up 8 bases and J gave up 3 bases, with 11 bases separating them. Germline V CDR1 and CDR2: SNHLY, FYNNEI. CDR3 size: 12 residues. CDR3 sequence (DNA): TGTGCCAGCGTTGGGCAGTTCTACGAGCAGTACTTC. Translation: CASVGQFYEQYF.

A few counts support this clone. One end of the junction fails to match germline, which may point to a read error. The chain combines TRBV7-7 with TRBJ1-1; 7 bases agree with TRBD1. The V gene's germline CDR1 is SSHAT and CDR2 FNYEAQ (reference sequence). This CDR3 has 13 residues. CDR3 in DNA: TGTGCTAGCAGCTTAGACAGGGACACTGAAGCTTTCTTT. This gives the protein CASSLDRDTEAFF.

CDR3 nucleotides: TGTGCCAGCAGCCGGGGCCTTAACTATGGCTACACCTTC. Translated: CASSRGLNYGYTF. The chain joins TRBV6-4 to TRBJ1-2, with D perhaps TRBD1 (5 bases). Trimming removed 6 bases at V and 1 base at J, with 9 bases between. The CDR3 spans 13 residues. Germline lookup yields CDR1 MRHNA and CDR2 SNTAGT.

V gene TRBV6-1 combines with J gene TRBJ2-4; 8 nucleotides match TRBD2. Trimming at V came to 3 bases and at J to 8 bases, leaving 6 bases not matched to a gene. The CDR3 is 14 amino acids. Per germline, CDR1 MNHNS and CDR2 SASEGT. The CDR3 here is CASSDREGVDIQYF. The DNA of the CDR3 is TGTGCCAGCAGTGATCGGGAGGGAGTGGACATTCAGTACTTC.

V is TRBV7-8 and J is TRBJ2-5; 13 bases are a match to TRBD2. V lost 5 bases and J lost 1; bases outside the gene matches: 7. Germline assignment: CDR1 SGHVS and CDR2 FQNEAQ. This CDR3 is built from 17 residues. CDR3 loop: CASSLGLAGAFQETQYF. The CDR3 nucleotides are TGTGCCAGCAGCCTCGGACTAGCGGGGGCCTTCCAAGAGACCCAGTACTTC.

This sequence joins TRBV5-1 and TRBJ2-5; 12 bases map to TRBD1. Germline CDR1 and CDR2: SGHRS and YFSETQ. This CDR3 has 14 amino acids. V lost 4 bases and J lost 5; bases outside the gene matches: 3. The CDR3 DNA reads TGCGCCAGCAGCCCCGGGACAGGGGGCGAGACCCAGTACTTC. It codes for CASSPGTGGETQYF.

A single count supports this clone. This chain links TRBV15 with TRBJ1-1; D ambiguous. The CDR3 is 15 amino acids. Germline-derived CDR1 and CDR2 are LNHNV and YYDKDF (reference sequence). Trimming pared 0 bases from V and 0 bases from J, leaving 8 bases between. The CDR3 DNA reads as TGTGCCACCAGCAGAGATGGGAAAATGAACACTGAAGCTTTCTTT. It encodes CATSRDGKMNTEAFF.

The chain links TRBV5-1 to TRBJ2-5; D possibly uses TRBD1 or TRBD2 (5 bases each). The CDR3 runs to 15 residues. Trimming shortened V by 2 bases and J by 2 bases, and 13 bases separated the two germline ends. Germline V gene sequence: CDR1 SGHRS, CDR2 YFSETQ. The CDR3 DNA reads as TGCGCCAGCAGCTTTATTGGGACGGTTCAAGAGACCCAGTACTTC. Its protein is CASSFIGTVQETQYF.

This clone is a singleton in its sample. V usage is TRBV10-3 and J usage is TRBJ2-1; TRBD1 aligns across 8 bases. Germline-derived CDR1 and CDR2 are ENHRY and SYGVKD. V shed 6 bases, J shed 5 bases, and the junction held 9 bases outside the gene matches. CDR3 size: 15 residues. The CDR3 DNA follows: TGTGCCATCAGCCCGGGACAGGCCCCCAACAATGAGCAGTTCTTC. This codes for CAISPGQAPNNEQFF.

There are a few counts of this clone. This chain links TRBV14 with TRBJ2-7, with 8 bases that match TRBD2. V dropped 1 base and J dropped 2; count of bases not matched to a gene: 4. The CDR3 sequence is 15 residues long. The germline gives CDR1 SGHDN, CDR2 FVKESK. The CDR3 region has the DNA TGTGCCAGCAGCCAAGTTGGCGGGGGGACCTACGAGCAGTACTTC. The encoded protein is CASSQVGGGTYEQYF. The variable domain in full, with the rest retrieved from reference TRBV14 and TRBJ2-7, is EAGVTQFPSHSVIEKGQTVTLRCDPISGHDNLYWYRRVMGKEIKFLLHFVKESKQDESGMPNNRFLAERTGGTYSTLKVQPAELEDSGVYFCASSQVGGGTYEQYFGPGTRLTVT.

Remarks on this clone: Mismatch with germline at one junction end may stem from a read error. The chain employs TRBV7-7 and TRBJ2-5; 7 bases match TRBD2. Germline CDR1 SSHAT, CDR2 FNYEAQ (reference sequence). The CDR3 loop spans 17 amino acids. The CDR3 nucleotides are TGTGCTAGCAGCCTATATCCCGCTGGGGGGGGCCAAGAGACCCAGTACTTC. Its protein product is CASSLYPAGGGQETQYF.